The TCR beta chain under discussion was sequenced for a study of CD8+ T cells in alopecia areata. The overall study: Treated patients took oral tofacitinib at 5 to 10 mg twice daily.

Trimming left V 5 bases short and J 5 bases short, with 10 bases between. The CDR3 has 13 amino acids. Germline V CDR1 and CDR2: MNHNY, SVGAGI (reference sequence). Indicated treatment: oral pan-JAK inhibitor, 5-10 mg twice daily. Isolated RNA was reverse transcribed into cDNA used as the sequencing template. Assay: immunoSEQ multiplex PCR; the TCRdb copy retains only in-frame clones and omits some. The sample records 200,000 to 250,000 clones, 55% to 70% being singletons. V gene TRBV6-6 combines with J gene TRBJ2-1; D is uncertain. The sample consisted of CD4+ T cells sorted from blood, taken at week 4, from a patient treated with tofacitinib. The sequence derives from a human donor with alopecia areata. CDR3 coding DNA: TGTGCCAGCAGTCCACCCCTAAACAATGAGCAGTTCTTC. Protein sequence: CASSPPLNNEQFF.